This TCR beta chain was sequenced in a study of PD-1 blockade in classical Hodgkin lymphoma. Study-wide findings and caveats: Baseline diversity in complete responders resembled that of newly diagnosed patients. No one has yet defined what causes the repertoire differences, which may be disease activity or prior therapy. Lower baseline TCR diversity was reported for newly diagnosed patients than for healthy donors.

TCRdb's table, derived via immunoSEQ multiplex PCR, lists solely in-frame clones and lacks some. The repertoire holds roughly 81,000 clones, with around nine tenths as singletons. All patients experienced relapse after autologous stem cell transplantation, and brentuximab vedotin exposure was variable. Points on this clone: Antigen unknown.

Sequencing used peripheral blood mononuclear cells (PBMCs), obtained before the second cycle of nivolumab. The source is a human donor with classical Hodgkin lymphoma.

The CDR3 region is CASSPRDRRYNEQFF. CDR3 bases: TGTGCCAGCAGCCCCCGGGACAGGAGATACAATGAGCAGTTCTTC. This chain connects TRBV28 to TRBJ2-1, with 8 bases identical to TRBD1. The CDR3 is 15 amino acids. V was pared by 6 bases and J by 4 bases, with 8 bases of the junction left unmatched. Germline V CDR1 and CDR2: MDHEN, SYDVKM.